This T cell receptor beta chain was documented in a study of blood T cell repertoires in COVID-19. Study context: PBMCs, B-cell-depleted T cells, or T cells were the source of the cDNA or gDNA that made up the material.

Under the authors' procedure: Reference gene primer amplification yielded estimated nucleated cell counts. TCRdb's copy holds only in-frame clones and misses some; the assay was immunoSEQ multiplex PCR. For V, J and clone size, that table is used; D and trimming come from the DNA. The sample contains some 78,000 clones, roughly 80% of which appear only once. This CDR3 region has 11 residues. V gave up 4 bases and J gave up 3 bases, with 5 bases separating them. Germline V gives CDR1 SGHKS, CDR2 YYEKEE (reference sequence). The source is a man in his 60s with active or convalescent COVID-19. The sample consisted of peripheral blood. The chain is built from TRBV5-5 and TRBJ2-7; D is unresolved. The CDR3 DNA reads TGTGCCAGCAGCCTTGTCTACGAGCAGTACTTC. Residues: CASSLVYEQYF.